The entry below gives a single T cell receptor (beta chain) sequence along with its context. Its specificity is not known. The sample belongs to a study of PD-1 blockade in mismatch repair-deficient tumors. Study conclusions and caveats: Rapid post-treatment expansion, then contraction, generally preceding radiologic response, marked tumor-resident clones.

The assay was immunoSEQ multiplex PCR, and TCRdb's table has in-frame clones only and misses some. The sample shows about 79,000 clones, roughly 80% of them seen only once. The V and J ends lost 4 bases and 2 bases respectively, with 18 bases between them. The germline V gene encodes CDR1 LGHNT and CDR2 FRNRAP. The CDR3 loop spans 17 amino acids. The receptor's source is an adult with mismatch repair-deficient cancer. The chain couples TRBV12-5 to TRBJ1-3; D is uncertain. The sample consisted of peripheral blood, taken 44 weeks after starting pembrolizumab. CDR3 region: CASGSAPPGYPGNTIYF. The DNA of the CDR3 is TGTGCTAGTGGTTCAGCCCCTCCAGGTTACCCTGGAAACACCATATATTTT.